Listed here are 29 T cell receptor beta chains from one sample, sequenced in a study of T-cell reconstitution after alpha-beta-depleted transplantation in children. Researchers prepared the TCRbeta library using unique molecular identifiers, the study reports. TCRdb redid the calling of the PCR reads with MiXCR, one entry per CDR3 protein. Here the sample spans around 480,000 distinct CDR3 sequences, approximately 29% being singletons. The material was PBMCs from the stem cell graft donor, obtained from the stem cell graft. These receptors were collected from a human donor who donated a stem cell graft to a child with aplastic anemia.

The chain employs TRBV20-1 and TRBJ2-5; D is ambiguous. Germline loops: CDR1 DFQATT, CDR2 SNEGSKA (reference sequence). V shed 2 bases and J shed 4 bases, with 11 bases lying between them. The CDR3 is 13 residues long. CDR3 sequence reads: CSARSPSIETQYF. CDR3 DNA: TGCAGTGCTAGATCGCCGAGCATAGAGACCCAGTACTTC.

This clonotype was seen more than once but under ten times. V is TRBV14 and J is TRBJ2-1, with D possibly TRBD1 on 8 matching bases. Germline values: CDR1 SGHDN, CDR2 FVKESK. There are 14 residues in the CDR3. V shed 6 bases and J shed 5 bases, with 14 bases lying between them. CDR3 coding DNA: TGTGCCAGCAGGCACAGGGGGGGTAACAATGAGCAGTTCTTC. Protein sequence: CASRHRGGNNEQFF.

The CDR3 is CASSLGFNYGYTF. CDR3 bases: TGTGCCAGCAGTTTAGGCTTTAACTATGGCTACACCTTC. The rearrangement uses TRBV12-3 or TRBV12-4 and TRBJ1-2; unclear D gene. Trimming took off 1 base at V and 1 base at J, with 4 bases between the two ends. The CDR3 spans 13 residues.

This clonotype was counted at least ten times. This chain connects TRBV27 to TRBJ1-5; D uncertain. Per germline, CDR1 MNHEY and CDR2 SMNVEV (reference sequence). V lost 7 bases, J lost 5 bases, and 18 bases lay in between. CDR3 size: 15 residues. The CDR3 DNA follows: TGTGCCAGCACCGCACTGGGAGAGGCACATCAGCCCCAGCATTTT. Protein sequence: CASTALGEAHQPQHF.

The rearrangement uses TRBV7-8 and TRBJ2-3; D gene ambiguous. The CDR3 is 14 amino acids. V lost 1 base, J lost 10 bases, and 15 bases lay in between. Germline CDR1 is SGHVS and CDR2 is FQNEAQ. The CDR3 here is CASSLVGRTTSQYF. The CDR3 DNA sequence: TGTGCCAGCAGCTTAGTGGGCAGGACCACTTCGCAGTATTTT.

The J gene is TRBJ2-7, the V gene TRBV21-1; TRBD2, the table's D call, was not compared with the DNA. TRBV21-1 is listed as a pseudogene. This CDR3 contains 18 residues. The DNA for the CDR3 is TGTGCCAGCAGCCAGCAAATAAGTCCCTTAAGGACCTCCTACGAGCAGTACGTC. This codes for CASSQQISPLRTSYEQYV.

This clonotype was detected a few times. The V and J genes are TRBV20-1 and TRBJ2-1; 7 bases fit TRBD2. The germline gives CDR1 DFQATT, CDR2 SNEGSKA (reference sequence). The CDR3 is made up of 14 amino acids. Trimming at V came to 4 bases and at J to 5 bases, leaving 8 bases not matched to a gene. In nucleotides, the CDR3 is TGCAGTGCTACCGGGAGGAGGGCCAACAATGAGCAGTTCTTC. Its translation: CSATGRRANNEQFF.

The chain has TRBV10-3 and TRBJ1-1; D perhaps matches TRBD1 (5 bases). Trimming cost V 8 bases and J 6 bases, with 25 bases left between them. CDR3 length: 16 amino acids. CDR1 is ENHRY, CDR2 SYGVKD, per germline. CDR3 protein: CAIGVGPGAGEAEAFF. In DNA form, the CDR3 reads TGTGCCATCGGGGTGGGCCCCGGGGCAGGAGAAGCTGAAGCTTTCTTT.

This clonotype was observed a few times. The chain uses TRBV5-1 and TRBJ2-1; the D gene is possibly TRBD2 (6 bases). CDR3 length: 15 amino acids. V gave up 0 bases and J gave up 2 bases, with 9 bases separating them. Germline values: CDR1 SGHRS, CDR2 YFSETQ. The CDR3 region is CASSLVGEAYNEQFF. The CDR3 coding sequence is TGCGCCAGCAGCTTGGTGGGGGAGGCCTACAATGAGCAGTTCTTC.

This clonotype was seen only a few times. The chain carries TRBV7-2 and TRBJ2-6, with 7 bases fitting TRBD2. CDR3 size: 16 residues. The J segment lost 3 bases and the V segment lost 0 bases, leaving 2 bases of the junction unmatched. The germline V gene encodes CDR1 SGHTA and CDR2 FQGNSA. The CDR3 spells CASSLAGGNGANVLTF. CDR3 coding DNA: TGTGCCAGCAGCTTAGCGGGGGGGAATGGGGCCAACGTCCTGACTTTC. Drawing the rest from reference TRBV7-2 and TRBJ2-6, the complete variable domain is GAGVSQSPSNKVTEKGKDVELRCDPISGHTALYWYRQSLGQGLEFLIYFQGNSAPDKSGLPSDRFSAERTGGSVSTLTIQRTQQEDSAVYLCASSLAGGNGANVLTFGAGSRLTVL.

This rearrangement joins TRBV10-1 to TRBJ1-2; D gene uncertain. Between the trimmed V and J ends, which lost 2 bases and 13 bases, there was a span of 17 bases. This CDR3 comprises 13 residues. CDR1 and CDR2 (germline): WNHNN, SYGVQD (reference sequence). The CDR3 bases are TGCGCCAGCAGTGAGCCGACGTCAGAGAGTCTCACCTTC. Protein: CASSEPTSESLTF.

The chain combines TRBV7-9 with TRBJ2-7; 7 bases line up with TRBD1. The V gene's germline CDR1 is SEHNR and CDR2 FQNEAQ (reference sequence). The CDR3 length is 14 residues. The trim removed 4 bases at V and 12 bases at J, leaving 15 bases unmatched. This CDR3 reads CASSSPGQNKGRYF. CDR3 DNA: TGTGCCAGCAGCTCACCGGGACAGAACAAAGGAAGGTACTTC.

This clonotype was observed a few times. The genes are TRBV12-3 or TRBV12-4 and TRBJ1-1; a possible D gene is TRBD1 (5 bases). The CDR3 sequence is 13 residues long. V was trimmed by 7 bases and J by 4 bases, leaving 13 bases between them. CDR3 in DNA: TGTGCCAGCACCCTTGAGGGACTCACTGAAGCTTTCTTT. It codes for CASTLEGLTEAFF.

This chain links TRBV12-3 or TRBV12-4 with TRBJ2-1, with TRBD1 identical over 9 bases. J lost 5 bases, V lost 5 bases, and 4 bases had no gene match. The CDR3 spans 14 residues. The CDR3 nucleotides are TGTGCCAGCAGTACAGGGGGCCCGAACAATGAGCAGTTCTTC. Its protein product is CASSTGGPNNEQFF.

The chain carries TRBV4-2 and TRBJ2-1, with no clear D. The CDR3 is 16 amino acids. Trimming removed 0 bases from V and 2 bases from J, with 11 bases in between. Germline V gene lookup returns CDR1 LGHNA and CDR2 YNFKEQ. The DNA for the CDR3 is TGTGCCAGCAGCCAAGATAGGCAGGTCACCTACAATGAGCAGTTCTTC. Residues: CASSQDRQVTYNEQFF.

This clonotype has more than one count but fewer than ten. The chain has TRBV5-5 and TRBJ2-7, with TRBD1 identical over 8 bases. CDR3 size: 15 residues. The J segment lost 0 bases and the V segment lost 0 bases, leaving 2 bases of the junction unmatched. From germline, CDR1 is SGHKS and CDR2 YYEKEE (reference sequence). CDR3 residues: CASSLGQGISYEQYV. CDR3 nucleotide sequence: TGTGCCAGCAGCTTGGGACAGGGGATCTCCTACGAGCAGTACGTC.

This clonotype occurred many times. The chain combines TRBV9 with TRBJ1-3, with D possibly being TRBD1 (5 bases). Germline loops: CDR1 SGDLS, CDR2 YYNGEE. Trimming stripped 2 bases from V and 2 bases from J, with 14 bases between. The CDR3 consists of 16 residues. The CDR3 region is CASSVGRTVTGNTIYF. The CDR3 bases are TGTGCCAGCAGCGTGGGACGGACGGTCACTGGAAACACCATATATTTT.

V is TRBV19 and J is TRBJ2-1, with unresolved D. V dropped 5 bases and J dropped 2 bases, with 19 bases sitting between them. CDR1 and CDR2 from the germline V gene are LNHDA and SQIVND (reference sequence). The CDR3 spans 17 residues. This CDR3 is CASSPLPEETPYNEQFF. The CDR3, as DNA: TGTGCCAGTAGTCCCTTGCCCGAGGAAACGCCCTACAATGAGCAGTTCTTC.

This clonotype was detected a few times. This chain uses TRBV14 with TRBJ2-4; D unresolved. CDR1 and CDR2 (germline): SGHDN, FVKESK. The V gene lost 1 base and the J gene lost 6 bases, with 7 bases spanning the gap. The CDR3 has 13 amino acids. The CDR3 bases are TGTGCCAGCAGCCAAGCCCCGGGAAACATTCAGTACTTC. This sequence encodes CASSQAPGNIQYF. Full variable domain (remainder filled in from reference TRBV14 and TRBJ2-4): EAGVTQFPSHSVIEKGQTVTLRCDPISGHDNLYWYRRVMGKEIKFLLHFVKESKQDESGMPNNRFLAERTGGTYSTLKVQPAELEDSGVYFCASSQAPGNIQYFGAGTRLSVL.

A few counts support this clonotype. The rearrangement uses TRBV4-3 and TRBJ2-1; D ambiguous. From germline, CDR1 is LGHNA and CDR2 YSLEER. This CDR3 comprises 14 residues. V lost 1 base to trimming and J lost 8 bases, with 12 bases between them. The CDR3 region has the DNA TGCGCCAGCAGCCAAGGTCGTAGCTTCGATGAGCAGTTCTTC. It yields the protein CASSQGRSFDEQFF.

The sample holds one count of this clonotype. The chain combines TRBV7-6 with TRBJ2-3; 9 positions match TRBD2. The CDR3 consists of 17 residues. The J segment lost 6 bases and the V segment lost 1 base, leaving 11 bases of the junction unmatched. Germline values: CDR1 SGHVS, CDR2 FNYEAQ. This chain's CDR3 is CASSLDSREGREDTQYF. The CDR3 region has the DNA TGTGCCAGCAGCTTAGATTCGCGGGAGGGCCGGGAGGATACGCAGTATTTT.

This sequence joins TRBV27 and TRBJ2-1; 10 positions agree with TRBD2. Germline V CDR1 and CDR2: MNHEY, SMNVEV (reference sequence). There are 18 residues in the CDR3. The junction had 12 bases not matched to a gene; V was cut back by 5 bases and J by 2 bases. In DNA, the CDR3 is TGTGCCAGCAGTCCCCGGGTAGTAGCGGGAGGTGCCTACAATGAGCAGTTCTTC. It encodes CASSPRVVAGGAYNEQFF.

The sample holds one count of this clonotype. CDR3 DNA sequence: TGCAGCGTTGTGCTACTAGCGGGAGGGCCCAGTGAGACCCAGTACTTC. As protein: CSVVLLAGGPSETQYF. The rearrangement links TRBV29-1 to TRBJ2-5, with 13 bases identical to TRBD2. With V trimmed by 4 bases and J by 5 bases, 10 bases remained unmatched. The germline V gene has CDR1 SQVTM and CDR2 ANQGSEA. The CDR3 loop spans 16 amino acids.

The chain uses TRBV23-1 and TRBJ2-7; TRBD1 matches at 8 bases. TRBV23-1 qualifies as an ORF whose function is uncertain. The trim removed 4 bases at V and 3 bases at J, leaving 8 bases unmatched. The CDR3 consists of 15 residues. CDR3 sequence (DNA): TGCGCCAGCAGTCGCGGACAGGGAGTCATCTACGAGCAGTACGTC. Amino acids: CASSRGQGVIYEQYV.

This clonotype showed up just a few times. The V and J genes are TRBV5-6 and TRBJ1-1; 8 bases are shared with TRBD1. V was pared by 1 base and J by 8 bases, with 10 bases of the junction left unmatched. Germline V gene data show CDR1 as SGHDT and CDR2 as YYEEEE. This CDR3 has 15 residues. CDR3 residues: CASSLMGQGAGEAFF. As DNA, the CDR3 is TGTGCCAGCAGCTTGATGGGGCAGGGGGCGGGGGAAGCTTTCTTT.

In this sample, this clonotype turned up a few times. The rearrangement joins TRBV6-2 or TRBV6-3 to TRBJ1-1; D is unresolved. Deletions cut 5 bases from V and 0 bases from J, with 19 bases between. Germline V gives CDR1 MNHEY, CDR2 SVGEGT. The length of the CDR3 is 17 residues. DNA of the CDR3: TGTGCCAGCAGTAAAACTGAAATGGCGGTCATGAACACTGAAGCTTTCTTT. This encodes CASSKTEMAVMNTEAFF.

This clonotype has more than one count but fewer than ten. This rearrangement joins TRBV4-3 to TRBJ2-1, with TRBD1 identical over 10 bases. The CDR3 sequence is 15 residues long. CDR1 LGHNA and CDR2 YSLEER come from the germline V gene. J lost 9 bases, V lost 7 bases, and 12 bases had no gene match. The CDR3 bases are TGCGCCAGCACGATTACCGGGACAGGGGACGCTGAGCAGTTCTTC. This gives the protein CASTITGTGDAEQFF.

This clonotype was recorded a few times. V and J are TRBV6-6 and TRBJ1-2; D ambiguous. With 5 bases removed from V and 6 bases from J, the gap between germline ends came to 13 bases. The CDR3 length is 13 residues. Germline loops: CDR1 MNHNY, CDR2 SVGAGI (reference sequence). CDR3 DNA: TGTGCCAGCAGTCCAGTTAGAGCGGATGGCTACACCTTC. It yields the protein CASSPVRADGYTF.

V is TRBV12-3 or TRBV12-4 and J is TRBJ2-4; 10 bases are shared with TRBD2. V was clipped by 4 bases and J by 3 bases; unmatched bases: 6. The CDR3 totals 16 residues. CDR3 DNA sequence: TGTGCCAGCAGTTCTAGCGGGAGTCTTGTCAAAAACATTCAGTACTTC. Its translation is CASSSSGSLVKNIQYF.